This T cell receptor (beta chain) was sequenced for a study of monozygotic twins with inflammatory bowel disease. Study-wide findings and caveats: Background noise in patient repertoires may stem from differing immunosuppressive treatments. No detectable difference in repertoire similarity separated concordant from discordant twins, possibly as a result of limited power.

One entry per CDR3 protein, without DNA, is what TCRdb gives after re-calling the 5' RACE reads. Reported are approximately 120,000 distinct CDR3 sequences; the ten largest clones contain around 12%. Someone took an approximately 2.4 ml blood sample from each of the donors. T cells were not sorted, and total RNA was isolated straight from whole blood. The CDR3 contains 15 residues. CDR1 is SGHRS, CDR2 YFSETQ, per germline. Points on this clonotype: As yet, its antigen is unknown.

The clonotype was recovered from a human donor with ulcerative colitis or Crohn's disease, or a healthy co-twin of an affected twin (not recorded which). The chain recombines TRBV5-1 with TRBJ1-3; TCRdb proposes TRBD1, but this gene call is untestable without DNA. The material sequenced was blood. CDR3 protein: CASSLEGGTGNTIYF. The full variable domain, its missing parts supplied by reference TRBV5-1 and TRBJ1-3, is KAGVTQTPRYLIKTRGQQVTLSCSPISGHRSVSWYQQTPGQGLQFLFEYFSETQRNKGNFPGRFSGRQFSNSRSEMNVSTLELGDSALYLCASSLEGGTGNTIYFGEGSWLTVV.